A single sample gave rise to the 15 T cell receptor beta chains below, sequenced in a study of blood T cell repertoires in COVID-19. Profiling relied on immunoSEQ multiplex PCR, and the TCRdb table lists in-frame clones only, not all of them. This sample has more than 65,000 clones, with roughly nine tenths found just once. Sequencing was performed on peripheral blood. The receptors shown here come from a woman of 80 years or more with active or convalescent COVID-19.

The chain has TRBV6-5 and TRBJ1-2; perhaps TRBD1 as D (6 bases). V was shortened by 0 bases and J by 5 bases, with 10 bases between the two germline ends. CDR3 length: 14 residues. The germline CDR1 and CDR2 sequences are MNHEY and SVGAGI. The CDR3 spells CASSYSYRDYGYTF. CDR3 nucleotide sequence: TGTGCCAGCAGTTACTCGTACAGGGATTATGGCTACACCTTC.

Here the CDR3 reads CASSPQKNTEAFF. CDR3 nucleotides: TGTGCCAGCAGTCCCCAGAAGAACACTGAAGCTTTCTTT. The genes are TRBV6-2 or TRBV6-3 and TRBJ1-1; D remains unclear. This CDR3 comprises 13 residues. Trimming took off 5 bases at V and 1 base at J, with 8 bases between the two ends. CDR1 and CDR2 (germline): MNHEY, SVGEGT.

V is TRBV3-1 (or the pseudogene TRBV3-2) and J is TRBJ2-7, with 8 bases fitting TRBD1. The V gene's germline CDR1 is LGHDT and CDR2 YNNKEL (reference sequence). There are 16 residues in the CDR3. V shed 1 base and J 2 bases; nucleotides not matched to a gene: 7. The CDR3 here is CASSQASNRGAYEQYF. As DNA, the CDR3 is TGTGCCAGCAGCCAAGCGTCAAACAGGGGGGCCTACGAGCAGTACTTC.

The rearrangement links TRBV28 to TRBJ1-6; 8 bases align to TRBD1. V lost 5 bases to trimming and J lost 6 bases; unmatched junction nucleotides: 3. The CDR3 loop spans 14 amino acids. Germline CDR1 and CDR2: MDHEN and SYDVKM. CDR3 bases: TGTGCCAGCAGTCCGGGACAGGTTAATTCACCCCTCCACTTT. This sequence encodes CASSPGQVNSPLHF.

The rearrangement joins TRBV19 to TRBJ2-6, with D possibly being TRBD1 (6 bases). Germline CDR1 and CDR2: LNHDA and SQIVND (reference sequence). This CDR3 is built from 17 residues. V lost 5 bases, J lost 1 base, and 15 bases lay in between. CDR3 protein: CASSAAATGSGANVLTF. In DNA form, the CDR3 reads TGTGCCAGTAGTGCGGCCGCTACAGGGTCTGGGGCCAACGTCCTGACTTTC.

The J gene is TRBJ2-3, the V gene TRBV6-5; 8 positions agree with TRBD2. The CDR3 sequence is 15 residues long. V gave up 7 bases and J gave up 2 bases; unmatched junction bases: 8. The germline V gene has CDR1 MNHEY and CDR2 SVGAGI. CDR3 amino acids: CASTTLAGLTDTQYF. In DNA, the CDR3 is TGTGCCAGCACCACCTTAGCGGGGCTCACAGATACGCAGTATTTT.

V gene TRBV6-5 combines with J gene TRBJ2-6; D gene uncertain. V shed 8 bases and J shed 1 base, with 6 bases lying between them. CDR1 and CDR2 (germline): MNHEY, SVGAGI. The CDR3 runs to 13 residues. The DNA of the CDR3 is TGTGCCAGCTTCCTGTCTGGGGCCAACGTCCTGACTTTC. Translation gives CASFLSGANVLTF.

This clone was detected only a few times. V gene TRBV7-9 combines with J gene TRBJ2-2; perhaps TRBD2 as D (7 bases). Trimming stripped 5 bases from V and 3 bases from J, with 19 bases between. The CDR3 consists of 17 residues. From germline, CDR1 is SEHNR and CDR2 FQNEAQ (reference sequence). The CDR3 nucleotides read TGTGCCAGCAGCCACCCCCTGGGAGGGGGGGACACCGGGGAGCTGTTTTTT. It encodes CASSHPLGGGDTGELFF.

This clone was seen once. V usage is TRBV18 and J usage is TRBJ1-1; 9 nucleotides align to TRBD1. CDR1 KGHSH and CDR2 LQKENI come from the germline V gene. The CDR3 contains 14 residues. With 3 bases clipped from V and 3 bases from J, the junction kept 2 bases outside the gene matches. This CDR3 reads CASSPTGGDTEAFF. DNA for the CDR3: TGTGCCAGCTCACCGACAGGGGGGGACACTGAAGCTTTCTTT.

The chain joins TRBV30 to TRBJ1-1; 7 positions agree with TRBD1. V lost 4 bases, J lost 5 bases, and 7 bases stayed unmatched. Looked up from germline, CDR1 is GTSNPN and CDR2 is SVGIG (reference sequence). This CDR3 is 13 amino acids long. The CDR3 DNA follows: TGTGCCTGGATAAGGGGGCGTGGAACTGAAGCTTTCTTT. This sequence encodes CAWIRGRGTEAFF.

The chain uses TRBV7-2 and TRBJ1-2, with TRBD1 matching over 7 bases. Per germline, CDR1 SGHTA and CDR2 FQGNSA. Trimming at V came to 5 bases and at J to 4 bases, leaving 4 bases not matched to a gene. The CDR3 extends over 13 amino acids. CDR3 nucleotides: TGTGCCAGCAGCGAACAGGGGCTCTATGGCTACACCTTC. This codes for CASSEQGLYGYTF.

V gene TRBV28 combines with J gene TRBJ1-1; D unclear. The CDR3 is 11 amino acids. Germline assignment: CDR1 MDHEN and CDR2 SYDVKM. Between the trimmed V and J ends, which lost 3 bases and 6 bases, there was a span of 5 bases. The CDR3 DNA reads as TGTGCCAGCAGTTTGCGCGCTGAAGCTTTCTTT. Translating it yields CASSLRAEAFF.

The J gene is TRBJ2-5, the V gene TRBV6-2 or TRBV6-3, with 12 positions matching TRBD2. The trim removed 0 bases at V and 2 bases at J, leaving 7 bases unmatched. The germline CDR1 and CDR2 sequences are MNHEY and SVGEGT. This CDR3 comprises 18 residues. Here the CDR3 reads CASSYSGLAGSGQETQYF. The CDR3 bases are TGTGCCAGCAGTTACTCTGGACTAGCGGGGTCGGGGCAAGAGACCCAGTACTTC.

The chain is built from TRBV27 and TRBJ2-7; 7 bases map to TRBD2. This CDR3 comprises 14 residues. V shed 4 bases and J 1 base; nucleotides not matched to a gene: 4. CDR1 and CDR2 from the germline V gene are MNHEY and SMNVEV (reference sequence). The CDR3 region has the DNA TGTGCCAGCAGTTATGGCGGGGGTTCCTACGAGCAGTACTTC. Translated: CASSYGGGSYEQYF.

The genes are TRBV7-9 and TRBJ2-7; TRBD1 agrees at 8 bases. Unmatched junction bases numbered 14, after V lost 1 base and J lost 6 bases. The germline gives CDR1 SEHNR, CDR2 FQNEAQ (reference sequence). The CDR3 is 17 residues long. The CDR3 DNA reads TGTGCCAGCAGCTTAGTAGGTGGGGCAGGGGGCTCAGGCGAGCAGTACTTC. Amino acid sequence: CASSLVGGAGGSGEQYF. Together with reference TRBV7-9 and TRBJ2-7, the CDR3 gives the full variable domain: DTGVSQNPRHKITKRGQNVTFRCDPISEHNRLYWYRQTLGQGPEFLTYFQNEAQLEKSRLLSDRFSAERPKGSFSTLEIQRTEQGDSAMYLCASSLVGGAGGSGEQYFGPGTRLTVT.